This T cell receptor beta chain was captured in a study of T cell repertoires in cytomegalovirus infection (dated by TCRdb to about 2019). Regarding the research as a whole: Donor HLA type was relevant to the analysis, as public TCR beta signatures indicated carriage of CMV infection together with the matching HLA type.

CDR1 is given as SQVTM and CDR2 as ANQGSEA, both from the germline V gene. V gives up 4 bases and J gives up 3 bases, and the segment between their germline ends measures 10 bases. The CDR3 has 13 amino acids, counting the end cysteine and phenylalanine. The only DNA kept is the CDR3, 39 bases in frame from the first base. For this clonotype: Its antigen is unknown. The sample holds no much larger clone one base away, and base qualities are not on file.

TCRdb records Illumina HiSeq 1500 as the sequencer. TCRdb handled the public reads itself, with Q25 trimming in fastp and clone calling in MiXCR, and kept productive beta chains. A single entry per CDR3 protein holds the most common genes and DNA from its merged rows. The sample records hundreds of thousands of distinct CDR3 sequences, less than 25% of which are singletons. The biggest ten clones account for approximately 8.2% of the sample. Overall results and qualifications from the work: In the ex vivo response, HLA-C-restricted CMV-specific TCR beta clonotypes were dominant, and in two of eight donors the single most frequent clonotype came from this HLA-C-restricted group. In both this cohort and an independent roughly 350-donor cohort, the cumulative frequency of public TCR beta family members distinguished carriers of CMV infection plus the relevant HLA type.

The V gene is TRBV29-1 and the J gene is TRBJ1-5, with the D gene too uncertain to name. The source is a human donor in good health (CMV status not recorded). Some clones in this sample may be carry-over from other donors' samples. Input material: CD8+ T cells from PBMCs. The bases are TGCAGCGTTGGGCCCGGGGACAATCAGCCCCAGCATTTT. The translation is CSVGPGDNQPQHF.